The 4 T cell receptor beta chains below all came from one sample that was sequenced in a study of shared clonotypes between healthy human individuals. Clones were read by immunoSEQ multiplex PCR, and TCRdb kept only the in-frame ones, dropping some. Of hundreds of thousands of clones in the sample, more than 70% were seen once. Sequenced material: memory CD4+ T cells sorted from blood. The subset: CD45RA-negative fraction. The source of these receptors is a woman aged 30 to 39 in good health.

The chain has TRBV7-9 and TRBJ1-1; D is unresolved. CDR1 and CDR2 (germline): SEHNR, FQNEAQ (reference sequence). The CDR3 is 14 amino acids. Trimming shortened V by 1 base and J by 1 base, and 7 bases separated the two germline ends. The CDR3 bases are TGTGCCAGCAGCTTAGTTCCTCCGAACACTGAAGCTTTCTTT. It translates to CASSLVPPNTEAFF.

This clone has only a few counts. J is TRBJ2-7 and V is TRBV28, with D unclear. The germline V gene encodes CDR1 MDHEN and CDR2 SYDVKM. The CDR3 covers 11 residues. V lost 6 bases, J lost 2 bases, and 5 bases lay in between. The CDR3 region has the DNA TGTGCCAGCAGACGTGCCTACGAGCAGTACTTC. Translation gives CASRRAYEQYF.

J is TRBJ2-3 and V is TRBV7-9; D not certain. The CDR3 spans 13 residues. Germline CDR1 is SEHNR and CDR2 is FQNEAQ (reference sequence). V was pared by 5 bases and J by 2 bases, with 8 bases between. CDR3 sequence reads: CASSPLNTDTQYF. The CDR3 nucleotides are TGTGCCAGCAGCCCCCTGAACACAGATACGCAGTATTTT. The variable domain in full, completed from reference TRBV7-9 and TRBJ2-3, reads DTGVSQNPRHKITKRGQNVTFRCDPISEHNRLYWYRQTLGQGPEFLTYFQNEAQLEKSRLLSDRFSAERPKGSFSTLEIQRTEQGDSAMYLCASSPLNTDTQYFGPGTRLTVL.

The V gene is TRBV11-2, the J gene TRBJ2-7, with TRBD2 matching over 10 bases. This CDR3 region has 16 residues. The V gene's germline CDR1 is SGHAT and CDR2 FQNNGV. Trimming removed 3 bases from V and 5 bases from J; junction bases left unmatched: 10. The CDR3 loop is CASSFLLAGESDEQYF. CDR3 sequence (DNA): TGTGCCAGCAGCTTTCTCCTAGCGGGAGAGTCCGACGAGCAGTACTTC.